The source of this T cell receptor beta chain is a study of memory CD4+ T cells and cytomegalovirus serostatus. At the level of the study: This sample comes from healthy Belgian adults, about nine CMV seropositive, 24 seronegative.

Generated by immunoSEQ multiplex PCR, the TCRdb table keeps only in-frame clones and is missing some. The table shows under 65,000 clones, with roughly three quarters occurring only once. Single viable CD3+CD4+CD8-CD45RO+ cells were sorted as the memory CD4+ T cells. Serum IgG to CMV pp150, pp28, p38 and p52 defined serostatus. CD4+ T cells were isolated by positive magnetic selection. From germline, CDR1 is ENHRY and CDR2 SYGVKD. The CDR3 spans 13 residues. V shed 9 bases, J shed 5 bases, and the junction held 6 bases outside the gene matches. The V and J genes are TRBV10-3 and TRBJ2-1; 8 nucleotides align to TRBD2. Sequences were obtained from memory CD4+ T cells from blood. The sequence derives from an adult in good health and CMV-seronegative. CDR3 nucleotide sequence: TGTGCCATAGGACTAGCCCTAGACAATGAGCAGTTCTTC. It yields the protein CAIGLALDNEQFF.